This T cell receptor beta chain derives from a study of blood T cell repertoires in COVID-19. This table comes from immunoSEQ multiplex PCR, and its TCRdb copy is limited to in-frame clones, with some not included. The table records 100,000 to 150,000 clones, roughly four fifths of them present only once. The CDR3 totals 15 residues. The germline V gene has CDR1 LNHDA and CDR2 SQIVND (reference sequence). V shed 7 bases and J shed 4 bases, with 14 bases lying between them. The sample taken for sequencing was peripheral blood. The receptor's source is a young man with COVID-19, enrolled during active disease. J is TRBJ1-6 and V is TRBV19; D not certain. In nucleotides, the CDR3 is TGTGCCAGTAAAGAAGACGTGACATATAATTCACCCCTCCACTTT. Amino acid sequence: CASKEDVTYNSPLHF. Full variable domain (rest looked up from reference TRBV19 and TRBJ1-6): DGGITQSPKYLFRKEGQNVTLSCEQNLNHDAMYWYRQDPGQGLRLIYYSQIVNDFQKGDIAEGYSVSREKKESFPLTVTSAQKNPTAFYLCASKEDVTYNSPLHFGNGTRLTVT.